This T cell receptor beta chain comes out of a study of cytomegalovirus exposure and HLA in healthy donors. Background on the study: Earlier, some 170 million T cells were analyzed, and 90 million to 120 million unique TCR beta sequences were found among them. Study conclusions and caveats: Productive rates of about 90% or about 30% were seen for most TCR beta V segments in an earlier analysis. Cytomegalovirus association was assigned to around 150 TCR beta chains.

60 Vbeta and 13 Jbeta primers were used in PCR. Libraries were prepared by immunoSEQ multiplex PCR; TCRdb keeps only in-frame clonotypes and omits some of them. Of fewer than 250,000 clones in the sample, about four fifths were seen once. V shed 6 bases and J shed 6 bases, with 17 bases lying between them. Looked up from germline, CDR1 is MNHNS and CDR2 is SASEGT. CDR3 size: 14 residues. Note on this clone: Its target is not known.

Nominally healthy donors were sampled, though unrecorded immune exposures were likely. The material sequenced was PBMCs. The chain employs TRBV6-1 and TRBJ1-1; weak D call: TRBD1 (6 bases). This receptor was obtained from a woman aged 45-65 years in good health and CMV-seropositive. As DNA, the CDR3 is TGTGCCAGCAGCCGGGGGGAGGGGGTGTCTGAAGCTTTCTTT. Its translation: CASSRGEGVSEAFF.